This passage covers 2 T cell receptor beta chains from one sample sequenced in a study of PD-1 blockade in classical Hodgkin lymphoma (dated by TCRdb to 2020 to 2021). The library was generated by the immunoSEQ multiplex PCR assay. TCRdb obtained this table from immuneACCESS and retained in-frame rearrangements with V and J assigned. These tables miss some clones; where compared with another copy, unresolved V genes account for less than half of the shortfall, and the remainder is unexplained. This sample lists about 20,000 clones; around 80% were detected once. The ten most abundant clones make up approximately 40% of the sample. The time point label for this specimen denotes: cycle 4 day 1 (C4D1), after five to seven weeks of nivolumab. Every trial patient had relapsed following autologous stem cell transplantation, and prior brentuximab vedotin exposure was what differed among cohorts A, B and C.

Specimen: peripheral blood mononuclear cells (PBMCs), collected before the fourth cycle of nivolumab. The source of these receptors is a human donor with classical Hodgkin lymphoma.

The sample holds a few counts of this clone. This chain uses TRBV7-2 with TRBJ1-1; no reliable D call. Germline lookup yields CDR1 SGHTA and CDR2 FQGNSA. V was clipped by 5 bases and J by 11 bases, with 18 bases between them. This CDR3 has 13 residues. The CDR3, as DNA: TGTGCCAGCAGCACCGGACCCCACCTCGGGGCTTTCTTT. Encoded protein: CASSTGPHLGAFF.

The chain carries TRBV5-1 and TRBJ2-7; perhaps TRBD1 as D (5 bases). V lost 4 bases and J lost 2, with 19 bases in between. The CDR3 contains 16 residues. Germline CDR1 SGHRS, CDR2 YFSETQ. The CDR3 nucleotides are TGCGCCAGCAGCCCCACTATAGGGGCGCTGACCTACGAGCAGTACTTC. Its protein product is CASSPTIGALTYEQYF.